The sequence of this T cell receptor (beta chain) was determined in a study of T-cell memory formation after mild COVID-19 (dated by TCRdb to the early 2020s). Context from the whole study: TCR sequence clusters from the two donors were largely donor specific. T-cell clones expanding and contracting after mild COVID-19 in two donors were tracked by longitudinal TCRalpha and TCRbeta repertoire sequencing. Two young, previously healthy adult volunteers made up the cohort, one male and one female. Broader findings and caveats from the paper: Clones that contracted from day 15 to 85 showed balanced CD4/CD8 phenotypes, whereas a second wave of clones that expanded from day 15 to 37 leaned towards CD4+. SARS-CoV-2 specificity was not confirmed for the second-wave clones peaking on day 37. Some responding clones were detected in pre-infection memory, which suggested that pre-existing cross-reactive memory T cells had joined the SARS-CoV-2 response. The study included only a couple of mild cases, and larger cohorts that include severe cases with pre-infection samples were judged to be necessary. Contracting CD4+ clones were found mainly in CM and EM memory subsets, while CD8+ clones were enriched in EMRA.

Ficoll-Paque density gradient centrifugation was used to isolate PBMCs. V is clipped by 5 bases and J by 3 bases, and the sequence between their germline boundaries is 13 bases long. Based on the germline V gene (reference sequence), the CDR1 and CDR2 sequences are DFQATT and SNEGSKA. The CDR3 runs 13 residues from the cysteine to the phenylalanine. Solely the CDR3 DNA is kept, with 39 bases framed from the first base. Concerning this clonotype itself: The target of this receptor is not known. No clone much larger than this one lies a single base away; base qualities are absent.

Sequencing was carried out with an Illumina NovaSeq 6000. TCRalpha and TCRbeta cDNA libraries were built by 5'RACE with constant-segment primers, adding sample barcodes and unique molecular identifiers. RNA was extracted from every sample with Trizol reagent. The libraries were amplified in two PCR steps, and the second step added a second sample barcode and Illumina TruSeq adapters. Sequencing of the libraries was done on an Illumina NovaSeq, producing 2 x 150 bp paired-end reads. The authors processed their data as follows. The reads were demultiplexed and collapsed into UMI-guided consensus sequences using migec v1.2.7. Using mixcr v2.1.11, UMI consensuses were aligned to TRA and TRB V and J templates and then assembled into clonotypes. A clonotype was counted as expanded or contracted only if both edgeR and NoisET called the change significant, with noise models trained on biological replicates. For edgeR calls, the cutoffs were a false discovery rate-adjusted p below 0.01 and a log2 fold-change threshold of 1. As an exploratory analysis of dynamics, max-normalized trajectories of the 1000 most abundant clonotypes were examined with PCA combined with hierarchical clustering. The CD4 or CD8 phenotype of responding clones was assigned using the separately sequenced CD4+ and CD8+ repertoires. TCRdb redid the processing of the public reads, applying fastp at Q25 and MiXCR, and retained in-frame beta chains. Rows merge per CDR3 protein into single entries with the most common DNA and genes. The V and J calls were not made by the authors but by TCRdb's processing. This sample has fewer than 50,000 distinct CDR3 sequences in its table, and 9% to 15% of those were observed once. The ten largest account for around 26% of the sample.

The chain employs TRBV20-1 and TRBJ2-5; D gene: possibly TRBD1, on 6 matching bases. The source of this sequence is a man younger than 30 who had mild COVID-19 (a few samples of this study predate the infection). The sample titles of this study are shuffled in the database, so cell type and time point are left out; the donor was told from shared clones. The sample taken for sequencing was PBMCs or a T cell subset sorted from them (not recorded which). This receptor carries the CDR3 CSAFHRAEETQYF. The DNA is TGCAGTGCTTTCCACAGGGCTGAAGAGACCCAGTACTTC.